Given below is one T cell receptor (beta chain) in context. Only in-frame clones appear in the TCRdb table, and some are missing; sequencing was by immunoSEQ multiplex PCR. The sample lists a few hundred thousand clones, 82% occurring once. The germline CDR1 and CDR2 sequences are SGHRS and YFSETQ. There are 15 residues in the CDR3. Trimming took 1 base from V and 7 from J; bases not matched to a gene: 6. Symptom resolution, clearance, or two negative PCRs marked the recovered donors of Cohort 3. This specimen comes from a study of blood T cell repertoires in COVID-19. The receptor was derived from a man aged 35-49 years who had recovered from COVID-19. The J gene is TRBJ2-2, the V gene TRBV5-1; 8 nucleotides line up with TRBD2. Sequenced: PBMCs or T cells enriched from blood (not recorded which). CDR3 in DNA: TGCGCCAGCAGCTTGCAGCGGGGGACGGGCGGGGAGCTGTTTTTT. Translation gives CASSLQRGTGGELFF.